The 20 T cell receptor beta chains given below trace back to one sample, sequenced in a study of control samples from healthy donors and cancer patients (TCRdb year 2020). Libraries were constructed by the immunoSEQ multiplex PCR assay. In TCRdb, the immuneACCESS table is reduced to in-frame sequences with V and J assigned. These tables do not hold every clone; where another copy was compared, an unresolved V gene accounts for under half, and the others remain unexplained. Counted in this sample were 150,000 to 180,000 clones; 85% to 95% of them appeared once. The ten largest clones add up to about 5% of the sample. The specimen was blood. The receptors come from a man between 35 and 55 years old in good health.

The chain recombines TRBV10-2 with TRBJ1-2; D unresolved. With 3 bases removed from V and 4 bases from J, the gap between germline ends came to 9 bases. Germline CDR1 and CDR2: WSHSY and SAAADI. There are 13 residues in the CDR3. CDR3 amino acids: CASSEREAYGYTF. CDR3 coding DNA: TGCGCCAGCAGTGAACGGGAGGCCTATGGCTACACCTTC.

The chain carries TRBV10-1 and TRBJ2-1; 8 bases are a match to TRBD2. The CDR3 totals 15 residues. The J segment lost 9 bases and the V segment lost 0 bases, leaving 7 bases of the junction unmatched. Germline V gene sequence: CDR1 WNHNN, CDR2 SYGVQD (reference sequence). The CDR3 nucleotides are TGCGCCAGCAGTGAGTCTGCTTCGGGAGGGGGTGAGCAGTTCTTC. It translates to CASSESASGGGEQFF.

This clone was counted a single time. The gene calls are TRBV6-5 and TRBJ1-1; tentatively, D is TRBD1 (6 bases). Trimming left V 6 bases short and J 0 bases short, with 14 bases between. The V gene's germline CDR1 is MNHEY and CDR2 SVGAGI. The CDR3 covers 15 residues. Here the CDR3 reads CASRYRTALNTEAFF. The DNA for the CDR3 is TGTGCCAGCAGGTACCGGACAGCCTTGAACACTGAAGCTTTCTTT.

The chain couples TRBV6-5 to TRBJ2-1; the match to TRBD2 covers 8 bases. This CDR3 is 14 amino acids long. J was trimmed by 10 bases and V by 0 bases; bases with no gene match: 5. Germline V CDR1 and CDR2: MNHEY, SVGAGI. The CDR3 loop is CASSYSTVAGEQFF. CDR3 DNA: TGTGCCAGCAGTTACTCGACTGTAGCGGGGGAGCAGTTCTTC.

The chain links TRBV29-1 to TRBJ1-1; D is perhaps TRBD1 (5 bases). The germline V gene encodes CDR1 SQVTM and CDR2 ANQGSEA. Trimming shortened V by 6 bases and J by 5 bases, and 13 bases separated the two germline ends. The CDR3 runs to 12 residues. For the CDR3, the DNA is TGCAGCGTAGGGGCCTCGGGGACTGAAGCTTTCTTT. Its translation: CSVGASGTEAFF.

About this clone: Within the sample, other DNA sequences also encode this same CDR3. The chain carries TRBV18 and TRBJ1-1, with 8 bases lining up with TRBD1. The CDR3 runs to 14 residues. The ends lost 3 bases at V and 1 base at J; junction bases unmatched: 1. The germline V gene has CDR1 KGHSH and CDR2 LQKENI. The CDR3, as DNA: TGTGCCAGCTCACCCGGACAGGGGAACACTGAAGCTTTCTTT. The encoded protein is CASSPGQGNTEAFF.

V usage is TRBV4-3 and J usage is TRBJ2-7, with D perhaps matching TRBD2 (6 bases). This CDR3 comprises 14 residues. V was trimmed by 1 base and J by 5 bases, leaving 12 bases between them. Germline V gives CDR1 LGHNA, CDR2 YSLEER. This chain's CDR3 is CASSQGWGVNEQYF. The CDR3 nucleotides are TGCGCCAGCAGCCAAGGGTGGGGGGTCAACGAGCAGTACTTC.

The CDR3 here is CASGLGGSGYGYTF. The CDR3 bases are TGTGCTAGTGGTTTGGGGGGGAGCGGTTATGGCTACACCTTC. The V and J genes are TRBV12-5 and TRBJ1-2; D is possibly TRBD1 (5 bases). CDR1 and CDR2 (germline): LGHNT, FRNRAP. CDR3 length: 14 residues. V shed 1 base and J shed 5 bases, with 11 bases lying between them.

V is TRBV2 and J is TRBJ1-2; D remains ambiguous. CDR3 size: 15 residues. V lost 6 bases and J 4 bases, leaving 18 bases between the germline ends. Germline CDR1 and CDR2: SNHLY and FYNNEI. CDR3 nucleotides: TGTGCCAGCAGGCCTGTGGCAAGACTCAGCTATGGCTACACCTTC. The encoded protein is CASRPVARLSYGYTF. The full variable domain, rest sourced from reference TRBV2 and TRBJ1-2, is EPEVTQTPSHQVTQMGQEVILRCVPISNHLYFYWYRQILGQKVEFLVSFYNNEISEKSEIFDDQFSVERPDGSNFTLKIRSTKLEDSAMYFCASRPVARLSYGYTFGSGTRLTVV.

This chain uses TRBV2 with TRBJ1-1; D uncertain. The V and J ends lost 9 bases and 6 bases respectively, with 11 bases between them. Germline V gives CDR1 SNHLY, CDR2 FYNNEI. CDR3 size: 11 residues. The CDR3 sequence is CARRGEAEAFF. In DNA form, the CDR3 reads TGTGCCAGGCGAGGTGAAGCTGAAGCTTTCTTT. The variable domain in full, with the rest retrieved from reference TRBV2 and TRBJ1-1, is EPEVTQTPSHQVTQMGQEVILRCVPISNHLYFYWYRQILGQKVEFLVSFYNNEISEKSEIFDDQFSVERPDGSNFTLKIRSTKLEDSAMYFCARRGEAEAFFGQGTRLTVV.

This clone was observed a single time. This rearrangement joins TRBV5-1 to TRBJ1-1; possible D gene TRBD1, 6 bases. Trimming shortened V by 5 bases and J by 2 bases, and 10 bases separated the two germline ends. CDR3 length equals 13 residues. Germline-derived CDR1 and CDR2 are SGHRS and YFSETQ. This CDR3 reads CASRPGTNTEAFF. CDR3 sequence (DNA): TGCGCCAGCAGGCCCGGGACAAACACTGAAGCTTTCTTT. The full variable domain, in which reference TRBV5-1 and TRBJ1-1 provide the parts outside the CDR3, is KAGVTQTPRYLIKTRGQQVTLSCSPISGHRSVSWYQQTPGQGLQFLFEYFSETQRNKGNFPGRFSGRQFSNSRSEMNVSTLELGDSALYLCASRPGTNTEAFFGQGTRLTVV.

This clone was seen only once. The chain employs TRBV5-6 and TRBJ2-7; 7 nucleotides align to TRBD2. Trimming at V came to 4 bases and at J to 6 bases, leaving 16 bases not matched to a gene. This CDR3 has 16 residues. Germline V gene data show CDR1 as SGHDT and CDR2 as YYEEEE. The CDR3 sequence: CASSLAGEGGAAEQYF. The CDR3 nucleotides read TGTGCCAGCAGCCTCGCGGGGGAGGGCGGGGCGGCCGAGCAGTACTTC. The full variable domain, in which reference TRBV5-6 and TRBJ2-7 provide the parts outside the CDR3, is DAGVTQSPTHLIKTRGQQVTLRCSPKSGHDTVSWYQQALGQGPQFIFQYYEEEERQRGNFPDRFSGHQFPNYSSELNVNALLLGDSALYLCASSLAGEGGAAEQYFGPGTRLTVT.

This clone was observed once. The chain has TRBV5-6 and TRBJ1-5, with 7 bases that match TRBD1. The CDR3 extends over 15 amino acids. J lost 6 bases, V lost 2 bases, and 8 bases had no gene match. Germline CDR1 is SGHDT and CDR2 is YYEEEE. In DNA, the CDR3 is TGTGCCAGCAGCTTCCGACAGGGAAGTGGTCAGCCCCAGCATTTT. Translation: CASSFRQGSGQPQHF.

Of note for this clone: This specimen includes other DNA sequences encoding the same CDR3. CDR3 coding DNA: TGCGCCAGCAGCTTCGGGGGGGCGAACACTGAAGCTTTCTTT. Translating gives CASSFGGANTEAFF. The chain links TRBV5-1 to TRBJ1-1, with D perhaps TRBD1 (6 bases). CDR1 is SGHRS and CDR2 is YFSETQ in the germline V gene. V was pared by 2 bases and J by 1 base, with 9 bases between. The CDR3 totals 14 residues.

The chain combines TRBV5-6 with TRBJ1-2, with D uncertain. Germline lookup yields CDR1 SGHDT and CDR2 YYEEEE. Trimming shortened V by 4 bases and J by 2 bases, and 3 bases separated the two germline ends. The CDR3 extends over 11 amino acids. The CDR3 coding sequence is TGTGCCAGCAGCGGGAACTATGGCTACACCTTC. It codes for CASSGNYGYTF.

This sequence joins TRBV2 and TRBJ2-6, with 9 bases that match TRBD1. This CDR3 is built from 18 residues. Looked up from germline, CDR1 is SNHLY and CDR2 is FYNNEI. V dropped 2 bases and J dropped 0; count of bases not matched to a gene: 5. CDR3 in DNA: TGTGCCAGCAGTGAAAGGAGACAGGGGGGCTCTGGGGCCAACGTCCTGACTTTC. It translates to CASSERRQGGSGANVLTF.

This clone was detected only once. This chain uses TRBV27 with TRBJ2-7; TRBD1 matches at 11 bases. CDR1 is MNHEY and CDR2 is SMNVEV in the germline V gene (reference sequence). There are 13 residues in the CDR3. J was trimmed by 5 bases and V by 5 bases; bases with no gene match: 2. CDR3: CASSGQGANEQYF. CDR3 coding DNA: TGTGCCAGCAGTGGACAGGGGGCGAACGAGCAGTACTTC.

V usage is TRBV24-1 and J usage is TRBJ1-2; 9 positions match TRBD1. Germline V lookup: CDR1 KGHDR, CDR2 SFDVKD. This CDR3 is built from 14 residues. V gave up 4 bases and J gave up 6 bases; unmatched junction bases: 5. This CDR3 is CATSEQGAPDGYTF. The CDR3 nucleotides are TGTGCCACCAGTGAACAGGGGGCGCCGGATGGCTACACCTTC.

V and J are TRBV11-2 and TRBJ2-7; 8 bases match TRBD1. The CDR3 consists of 15 residues. CDR1 SGHAT and CDR2 FQNNGV come from the germline V gene. The ends lost 2 bases at V and 3 bases at J; junction bases unmatched: 6. The CDR3 DNA is TGTGCCAGCAGCTTATCGCCAGGGGGCAGCTACGAGCAGTACTTC. It is translated as CASSLSPGGSYEQYF.

The sample holds a few counts of this clone. The chain employs TRBV5-6 and TRBJ2-7; perhaps TRBD2 as D (6 bases). This CDR3 spans 12 amino acids. Germline V gene lookup returns CDR1 SGHDT and CDR2 YYEEEE. Trimming took off 3 bases at V and 7 bases at J, with 11 bases between the two ends. CDR3 amino acids: CASSSGTFEQYF. CDR3 nucleotides: TGTGCCAGCAGCTCCGGGACTTTTGAGCAGTACTTC.